A single sample is the source of the 17 T cell receptor beta chains below, sequenced in a study of blood T cell repertoires in COVID-19. Method: immunoSEQ multiplex PCR; TCRdb's copy keeps in-frame clones and lacks some. The sample records more than 25,000 clones, roughly 87% being singletons. Sequencing was performed on peripheral blood. Receptors originate from a man between 60 and 75 years old with active COVID-19.

J is TRBJ1-4 and V is TRBV6-6, with a tentative D call TRBD1 (6 bases). From germline, CDR1 is MNHNY and CDR2 SVGAGI (reference sequence). This CDR3 contains 17 residues. The ends were cut back, 5 bases at V and 5 bases at J, with 21 bases in the middle. The CDR3 protein is CASSPLTGGGKNEKLFF. CDR3 in DNA: TGTGCCAGCAGTCCCTTGACGGGAGGGGGTAAGAATGAAAAACTGTTTTTT.

This chain links TRBV14 with TRBJ2-5, with 9 bases aligning to TRBD2. The V gene end was trimmed by 0 bases and the J gene end by 4 bases; junction bases not matched to a gene: 9. This CDR3 comprises 17 residues. Germline V gene data show CDR1 as SGHDN and CDR2 as FVKESK. As DNA, the CDR3 is TGTGCCAGCAGCCAAGATCAATGGCTAGCGGGGAGAGAGACCCAGTACTTC. This translates into CASSQDQWLAGRETQYF.

V gene TRBV30 combines with J gene TRBJ1-5; possible D gene TRBD1, 6 bases. Trimming cost V 2 bases and J 4 bases, with 15 bases left between them. This CDR3 has 15 amino acids. Looked up from germline, CDR1 is GTSNPN and CDR2 is SVGIG (reference sequence). The CDR3 DNA is TGTGCCTGGAGTCAAGGGGGGGGGCCTAATCAGCCCCAGCATTTT. The encoded protein is CAWSQGGGPNQPQHF.

The rearrangement links TRBV5-1 to TRBJ1-1, with unresolved D. This CDR3 comprises 13 residues. CDR1 is SGHRS, CDR2 YFSETQ, per germline. V lost 1 base and J 1 base, leaving 5 bases between the germline ends. The CDR3 here is CASSLSRNTEAFF. The DNA of the CDR3 is TGCGCCAGCAGCTTGTCCAGGAACACTGAAGCTTTCTTT.

This clone was observed once. J is TRBJ1-2 and V is TRBV28; D might be TRBD1 (5 bases). Germline V gene data show CDR1 as MDHEN and CDR2 as SYDVKM. Trimming pared 7 bases from V and 4 bases from J, leaving 22 bases between. The CDR3 runs 16 residues. As DNA, the CDR3 is TGTGCCAGCACCGGCCCCATGGGGCAGGGAGGCTATGGCTACACCTTC. Translated, it gives CASTGPMGQGGYGYTF.

V gene TRBV4-1 combines with J gene TRBJ2-3; D uncertain. The V end lost 1 base, the J end lost 5 bases, and 4 bases lay between the germline ends. This CDR3 is built from 12 residues. CDR1 and CDR2 from the germline V gene are MGHRA and YSYEKL. The CDR3 DNA follows: TGCGCCAGCAGCCAAGTCCTAGATACGCAGTATTTT. Residues: CASSQVLDTQYF.

The gene calls are TRBV5-6 and TRBJ1-6; D possibly corresponds to TRBD1 (5 bases). Germline V CDR1 and CDR2: SGHDT, YYEEEE. V lost 2 bases and J lost 9, with 15 bases in between. The CDR3 length is 15 residues. This chain's CDR3 is CASSLGQGVGSPLHF. In DNA, the CDR3 is TGTGCCAGCAGCTTAGGTCAGGGCGTTGGTTCACCCCTCCACTTT.

This sequence joins TRBV10-2 and TRBJ1-5; 11 nucleotides match TRBD1. Germline CDR1 and CDR2: WSHSY and SAAADI. The CDR3 is 16 amino acids. The V and J ends lost 10 bases and 7 bases, in that order; junction bases with no gene match: 15. The CDR3 DNA is TGCGCCACCTCCGGGACAGGGGGTGTAACAGCCCAGCCCCAGCATTTT. Translation gives CATSGTGGVTAQPQHF.

This rearrangement joins TRBV7-3 to TRBJ2-3, with D possibly matching TRBD2 (6 bases). V dropped 2 bases and J dropped 2 bases, with 11 bases sitting between them. This CDR3 is 15 amino acids long. CDR1 is SGHTA and CDR2 is FQGTGA in the germline V gene. The CDR3, as DNA: TGTGCCAGCAGCTTAGCGGGGAACCCCACAGATACGCAGTATTTT. This encodes CASSLAGNPTDTQYF. Filled out from reference TRBV7-3 and TRBJ2-3, the complete variable domain reads GAGVSQTPSNKVTEKGKYVELRCDPISGHTALYWYRQSLGQGPEFLIYFQGTGAADDSGLPNDRFFAVRPEGSVSTLKIQRTERGDSAVYLCASSLAGNPTDTQYFGPGTRLTVL.

V is TRBV6-5 and J is TRBJ2-5; TRBD1 might be the D (6 bases). The CDR3 is 13 residues long. V gave up 7 bases and J gave up 2 bases, with 11 bases separating them. In germline, CDR1 is MNHEY, CDR2 SVGAGI. The CDR3 coding sequence is TGTGCCAGCATAGGACAGCCACAAGAGACCCAGTACTTC. Translated, it gives CASIGQPQETQYF.

This clone was counted once. The chain carries TRBV6-5 and TRBJ2-2; D possibly corresponds to TRBD2 (5 bases). CDR1 and CDR2 (germline): MNHEY, SVGAGI. The CDR3 is 15 residues long. V lost 2 bases to trimming and J lost 4 bases, with 11 bases between them. CDR3 sequence (DNA): TGTGCCAGCAGTTACGCGAGCGCGGGCACCGGGGAGCTGTTTTTT. Residues: CASSYASAGTGELFF.

The gene calls are TRBV7-9 and TRBJ1-4; D is possibly TRBD1 (6 bases). The germline V and J ends were trimmed by 4 bases and 7 bases, with 16 bases remaining between them. Looked up from germline, CDR1 is SEHNR and CDR2 is FQNEAQ (reference sequence). The CDR3 loop spans 15 amino acids. The CDR3 DNA follows: TGTGCCAGCAGCTCCCAACAGGGATGGATTGAAAAACTGTTTTTT. Its translation: CASSSQQGWIEKLFF. Full variable domain (remainder filled in from reference TRBV7-9 and TRBJ1-4): DTGVSQNPRHKITKRGQNVTFRCDPISEHNRLYWYRQTLGQGPEFLTYFQNEAQLEKSRLLSDRFSAERPKGSFSTLEIQRTEQGDSAMYLCASSSQQGWIEKLFFGSGTQLSVL.

The chain has TRBV7-9 and TRBJ1-2; 10 bases map to TRBD1. CDR3 length: 17 residues. V was pared by 4 bases and J by 4 bases, with 12 bases of the junction left unmatched. Germline CDR1 and CDR2: SEHNR and FQNEAQ (reference sequence). This CDR3 reads CASSSTRRTGGGYGYTF. In nucleotides, the CDR3 is TGTGCCAGCAGCTCCACCCGGCGGACAGGGGGAGGCTATGGCTACACCTTC.

This clone was seen only a few times. V usage is TRBV5-8 and J usage is TRBJ1-2; TRBD1 agrees at 7 bases. V shed 0 bases and J 3 bases; nucleotides not matched to a gene: 17. Germline V gene sequence: CDR1 SGHTS, CDR2 YDEGEE. The CDR3 has 19 amino acids. The CDR3 is CASSLDSTFAGGFDYGYTF. The CDR3 coding sequence is TGTGCCAGCAGCTTGGATAGTACCTTCGCAGGGGGTTTCGACTATGGCTACACCTTC.

V is TRBV7-9 and J is TRBJ1-4, with 10 nucleotides matching TRBD1. This CDR3 contains 15 residues. Germline assignment: CDR1 SEHNR and CDR2 FQNEAQ (reference sequence). J was trimmed by 6 bases and V by 6 bases; bases with no gene match: 7. The CDR3 DNA reads TGTGCCAGCAGTGTAATAGGGACAGGGGATGAAAAACTGTTTTTT. Translating gives CASSVIGTGDEKLFF.

The chain uses TRBV11-2 and TRBJ2-4, with D possibly matching TRBD2 (5 bases). The CDR3 covers 15 residues. Germline assignment: CDR1 SGHAT and CDR2 FQNNGV. V was trimmed by 6 bases and J by 0 bases, leaving 12 bases between them. The DNA for the CDR3 is TGTGCCAGCAGTTCCATCCGGGGAGCCAAAAACATTCAGTACTTC. Translation: CASSSIRGAKNIQYF.

In its sample, this clone was seen once. The chain combines TRBV29-1 with TRBJ1-2, with D perhaps TRBD1 (5 bases). Germline CDR1 and CDR2: SQVTM and ANQGSEA. Trimming pared 4 bases from V and 4 bases from J, leaving 7 bases between. This CDR3 is 11 amino acids long. The CDR3 bases are TGCAGCGTTGCCAGGGCCTATGGCTACACCTTC. Protein: CSVARAYGYTF.